One and the same sample provided the 8 T cell receptor beta chains below, sequenced in a study of PD-L1 blockade in urothelial cancer. Time point reported: peripheral blood 6 weeks after treatment start. TCRdb keeps only in-frame clones here, not all; method: immunoSEQ multiplex PCR. The repertoire includes about 50,000 clones, approximately 85% of them detected once, and more than 1.5% sits in the top ten. The sample in question was PBMCs, obtained around atezolizumab (anti-PD-L1) treatment. The receptors here all came from a man aged 50 to 60 with urothelial cancer.

The chain employs TRBV30 and TRBJ2-1, with D possibly being TRBD1 (5 bases). V shed 0 bases and J shed 7 bases, with 13 bases lying between them. This CDR3 contains 14 residues. Germline CDR1 reads GTSNPN; CDR2 reads SVGIG (reference sequence). CDR3 sequence: CAWSVSRVRNEQFF. CDR3 bases: TGTGCCTGGAGTGTGTCCAGGGTGAGGAATGAGCAGTTCTTC.

This chain joins TRBV7-2 and TRBJ1-2, with a tentative D call TRBD1 (6 bases). The V end lost 4 bases, the J end lost 4 bases, and 19 bases lay between the germline ends. The CDR3 consists of 16 residues. Germline V gene sequence: CDR1 SGHTA, CDR2 FQGNSA. The CDR3 bases are TGTGCCAGCAGCTCGCTAGGGGGGGTAGCAAGCTATGGCTACACCTTC. Its translation: CASSSLGGVASYGYTF. Full variable domain (rest looked up from reference TRBV7-2 and TRBJ1-2): GAGVSQSPSNKVTEKGKDVELRCDPISGHTALYWYRQSLGQGLEFLIYFQGNSAPDKSGLPSDRFSAERTGGSVSTLTIQRTQQEDSAVYLCASSSLGGVASYGYTFGSGTRLTVV.

This sequence joins TRBV6-4 and TRBJ1-5; TRBD1 agrees at 7 bases. Germline-derived CDR1 and CDR2 are MRHNA and SNTAGT. CDR3 length equals 12 residues. V lost 10 bases, J lost 9 bases, and 9 bases stayed unmatched. Here the CDR3 reads CATRQGRWPQHF. The CDR3 nucleotides read TGTGCCACCAGACAGGGCCGGTGGCCCCAGCATTTT.

This clone was detected once. The gene calls are TRBV27 and TRBJ2-3, with a weak D call TRBD2 (5 bases). The germline gives CDR1 MNHEY, CDR2 SMNVEV (reference sequence). V shed 4 bases and J shed 2 bases, with 13 bases lying between them. CDR3 size: 15 residues. The CDR3 sequence is CASSSAGSITDTQYF. The CDR3 DNA sequence: TGTGCCAGCAGTTCGGCTGGGAGTATCACAGATACGCAGTATTTT.

V is TRBV7-7 and J is TRBJ2-5; 9 nucleotides line up with TRBD1. The CDR3 covers 15 residues. Trimming at V came to 5 bases and at J to 5 bases, leaving 9 bases not matched to a gene. Germline loops: CDR1 SSHAT, CDR2 FNYEAQ (reference sequence). In DNA form, the CDR3 reads TGTGCCAGCAGCCAAACAGGGGGCGAGGGGGAGACCCAGTACTTC. Translated: CASSQTGGEGETQYF. Together with reference TRBV7-7 and TRBJ2-5, the CDR3 gives the full variable domain: GAGVSQSPRYKVTKRGQDVTLRCDPISSHATLYWYQQALGQGPEFLTYFNYEAQPDKSGLPSDRFSAERPEGSISTLTIQRTEQRDSAMYRCASSQTGGEGETQYFGPGTRLLVL.

This chain links TRBV10-1 with TRBJ2-2; 9 nucleotides match TRBD1. V lost 6 bases to trimming and J lost 8 bases; unmatched junction nucleotides: 7. Germline loops: CDR1 WNHNN, CDR2 SYGVQD (reference sequence). This CDR3 region has 14 residues. CDR3 DNA: TGCGCCAGCAGAAAGGACAGGGGAGGAGGGGAGCTGTTTTTT. Its protein product is CASRKDRGGGELFF.

V usage is TRBV28 and J usage is TRBJ2-7; 7 nucleotides line up with TRBD2. The V gene end was trimmed by 2 bases and the J gene end by 3 bases; junction bases not matched to a gene: 4. Germline CDR1 MDHEN, CDR2 SYDVKM. This CDR3 is 14 amino acids long. The chain's CDR3 is CASSLMAGVYEQYF. The DNA of the CDR3 is TGTGCCAGCAGTTTAATGGCGGGAGTCTACGAGCAGTACTTC.

Only a few counts were recorded for this clone. This chain joins TRBV6-5 and TRBJ1-4; D remains unclear. Per the germline V gene, CDR1 is MNHEY and CDR2 is SVGAGI. This CDR3 spans 13 amino acids. Trimming shortened V by 4 bases and J by 7 bases, and 10 bases separated the two germline ends. CDR3 region: CASSLLHSEKLFF. DNA for the CDR3: TGTGCCAGCAGTTTGTTGCACAGTGAAAAACTGTTTTTT.